A selection of T cell receptor beta chains follows, all from one sample in a study of T cells in localized non-small cell lung cancer. Method: immunoSEQ multiplex PCR; TCRdb's copy keeps in-frame clones and lacks some. The data hold roughly 2,000 clones, with about 21% observed a single time. Sequences were derived from lung tumor tissue, sampled before any cancer treatment. These receptors were collected from a male donor older than 55 with stage II lung adenocarcinoma. Each CDR3 is given with its conserved first and last residue. The D gene is left open where the match is weak. Clone size is shown for a subset of rows, as once, few, many or a class of expanded clone.

V gene,J gene,D gene,clone size,CDR3 DNA,CDR3 protein
TRBV29-1,TRBJ2-7,TRBD1,few,TGCAGCGTCGTAGGACAGGGACCCTACGAGCAGTACTTC,CSVVGQGPYEQYF
TRBV6-8,TRBJ1-4,-,medium-sized,TGTGCCAGCAGTCGTCTATCAGGGAACCCCGCAACTAATGAAAAACTGTTTTTT,CASSRLSGNPATNEKLFF
TRBV19,TRBJ1-2,TRBD1,few,TGTGCCAGTAGTATAGATAGGGACAGGGCTACCCGCTATGGCTACACCTTC,CASSIDRDRATRYGYTF
TRBV29-1,TRBJ2-2,-,few,TGCAGCAGCACTATAACAGGGTCCGGGGAGCTGTTTTTT,CSSTITGSGELFF
TRBV19,TRBJ1-2,-,once,TGTGCCGGGCGCGGGCAGGGTAACTATGGCTACACCTTC,CAGRGQGNYGYTF
TRBV10-3,TRBJ2-5,TRBD2,few,TGTGCCATCAGTGAGTCCCTAGCGGCGCCGTATAGGACCCAGTACTTC,CAISESLAAPYRTQYF
TRBV29-1,TRBJ1-1,TRBD1,-,TGCAGCGTAAACAGGGGACGGCGCACTGAAGCTTTCTTT,CSVNRGRRTEAFF
TRBV11-3,TRBJ1-4,TRBD1,few,TGTGCCAGCAGCTGGGGGACAGGGCGGGATGAAAAACTGTTTTTT,CASSWGTGRDEKLFF
TRBV11-3,TRBJ2-7,TRBD2,medium-sized,TGTGCCAGCAGCTCCTACAGCGGGGGCTCCTACGAGCAGTACTTC,CASSSYSGGSYEQYF
TRBV6-8,TRBJ2-7,TRBD2,few,TGTGCCAGCAGCCTAGCGGGAGGTTCCCTACGGGAGCAGTACTTC,CASSLAGGSLREQYF
TRBV27,TRBJ2-1,-,few,TGTGCCAGCAAAGGGACAATCTCCTACAATGAGCAGTTCTTC,CASKGTISYNEQFF
TRBV11-3,TRBJ2-7,TRBD2,medium-sized,TGTGCCAGCAGCCCGGGACTAGCGGTAAACTACGAGCAGTACTTC,CASSPGLAVNYEQYF
TRBV11-3,TRBJ1-1,-,few,TGTGCCAGCAGCTCCCTCGAGGGAAGGGCGAACACTGAAGCTTTCTTT,CASSSLEGRANTEAFF
TRBV6-8,TRBJ1-5,-,medium-sized,TGTGCCAGCAGAGAGACGACAGGAGAAAATCAGCCCCAGCATTTT,CASRETTGENQPQHF
TRBV9,TRBJ1-5,-,few,TGTGCCAGCAGTGACAGAGTTAGCAATCAGCCCCAGCATTTT,CASSDRVSNQPQHF
TRBV19,TRBJ1-6,-,-,TGTGCCAGTAGTATTACCCAGGGTTCACCCCTCCACTTT,CASSITQGSPLHF
TRBV11-3,TRBJ1-3,-,large,TGTGCCAGCAGCTCCCCCCGGGATGCTGGAAACACCATATATTTT,CASSSPRDAGNTIYF
TRBV11-3,TRBJ2-1,TRBD2,few,TGTGCCAGCAGCGTGACTAGCGGGAAGGTCAATGAGCAGTTCTTC,CASSVTSGKVNEQFF
TRBV9,TRBJ1-5,-,-,TGTGCCAGCAGTGGACTATGGACGGTAGGCAATCAGCCCCAGCATTTT,CASSGLWTVGNQPQHF
TRBV10-3,TRBJ1-1,TRBD1,-,TGTGCCATCAGTGAGAGTGGGACAGGGGTGACTGAAGCTTTCTTT,CAISESGTGVTEAFF
TRBV14,TRBJ1-1,-,large,TGTGCCAGTTCGAGGCACACGAACACTGAAGCTTTCTTT,CASSRHTNTEAFF
TRBV11-3,TRBJ2-7,TRBD2,few,TGTGCCAGCAGCGGGGGACTAGCGGGACTCACCTACGAGCAGTACTTC,CASSGGLAGLTYEQYF
TRBV30,TRBJ1-1,-,-,TGTGCCTGGATGCCTTACGTGAACACTGAAGCTTTCTTT,CAWMPYVNTEAFF
TRBV11-3,TRBJ1-3,-,-,TGTGCCAGCAGCCCGGGACCCAAGGGGGGAAACACCATATATTTT,CASSPGPKGGNTIYF
TRBV6-8,TRBJ1-2,-,few,TGTGCCAGCAGTTCCCCTAAGGGGGGCTACACCTTC,CASSSPKGGYTF
TRBV11-3,TRBJ2-2,-,medium-sized,TGTGCCAGCAGACGACTAGGAAACACCGGGGAGCTGTTTTTT,CASRRLGNTGELFF
TRBV29-1,TRBJ2-7,TRBD2,-,TGCAGCGTTGCCTGGCTAGCGGGAGACGAGCAGTACTTC,CSVAWLAGDEQYF
TRBV19,TRBJ1-1,-,few,TGTGCCAGTAGTCCCCAATCCCGGACTGAAGCTTTCTTT,CASSPQSRTEAFF
TRBV19,TRBJ1-1,-,large,TGTGCCAGTAGGGGGGTCATGAACACTGAAGCTTTCTTT,CASRGVMNTEAFF
TRBV5-1,TRBJ2-3,-,-,TGCGCCAGCAGCCAAGATCAGGGGGGTCCCACAGATACGCAGTATTTT,CASSQDQGGPTDTQYF
TRBV10-3,TRBJ2-7,TRBD1,few,TGTGCCATCAGTGGAAGAAGCGGACAGGGGGCAACCTACGAGCAGTACTTC,CAISGRSGQGATYEQYF
TRBV6-8,TRBJ1-2,-,medium-sized,TGTGCCAGCAGTTACTCGACCTACAGGGTGCCAAAGGATGGCTACACCTTC,CASSYSTYRVPKDGYTF
TRBV11-3,TRBJ2-1,-,few,TGTGCCAGCAGCTTCGAACTGGGTTACAATGAGCAGTTCTTC,CASSFELGYNEQFF
TRBV11-3,TRBJ2-5,-,-,TGTGCCAGCAGCGCGCGGGACGGCCAAGAGACCCAGTACTTC,CASSARDGQETQYF
TRBV11-3,TRBJ2-1,-,medium-sized,TGTGCCAGCAGCTTCGTGCTGTGGGAGTCCATGGAGCAGTTCTTC,CASSFVLWESMEQFF
TRBV11-3,TRBJ2-2,-,few,TGTGCCAGCAGCTTAGGGGTTGGGCAGACCGGGGAGCTGTTTTTT,CASSLGVGQTGELFF
TRBV19,TRBJ2-3,-,few,TGTGCCAGTAGTTTCCCAGGGGACTACACAGATACGCAGTATTTT,CASSFPGDYTDTQYF
TRBV4-1,TRBJ2-3,-,-,TGCGCCAGCAGCCAACTACAGGGTCGGGACACAGATACGCAGTATTTT,CASSQLQGRDTDTQYF
TRBV9,TRBJ1-2,-,-,TGTGCCAGCAGGGTTTACAGGGAAGGCTACACCTTC,CASRVYREGYTF
TRBV6-8,TRBJ2-7,-,large,TGTGCCAGCAGTTACCCGGCAGGGGCCCACGAGCAGTACTTC,CASSYPAGAHEQYF
TRBV5-1,TRBJ2-7,-,-,TGCGCCAGCAGCTTACAGGGGGGGACCTACGAGCAGTACTTC,CASSLQGGTYEQYF
TRBV30,TRBJ1-5,-,-,TGTGCCTGGAGCGTGGACAGCAATCAGCCCCAGCATTTT,CAWSVDSNQPQHF
TRBV11-3,TRBJ2-7,-,few,TGTGCCAGCAGCCCCTGGGCAGGGGAGTACGAGCAGTACTTC,CASSPWAGEYEQYF
TRBV11-3,TRBJ1-5,-,few,TGTGCCAGCAGCTTGGCCAGCTTAGATCAGCCCCAGCATTTT,CASSLASLDQPQHF